This T cell receptor beta chain was sequenced during a study of beta chain features in type 1 diabetes listed by TCRdb under 2018. Background on the whole study: Mean age, gender distribution, total cell number and subset yield did not differ between patients and healthy donors. Across all samples, around 99 million sorted cells were examined, and cell number per subset correlated strongly with RNA yield. In the study, TCRB repertoires of sorted circulating CD4+ T cell subsets from recently diagnosed type 1 diabetes patients were compared with those of matched healthy donors. Regulatory and stem cell-like memory subsets were isolated from only 8 patients and 8 healthy donors, whereas naive and central memory subsets came from all 30 or so donors. The research as a whole found: Shorter templates might have been favored by PCR, but patient and control samples were amplified and corrected together, so both groups would have been affected equally by any skew. Type 1 diabetes patients showed a moderate but significant shortening of TCRB CDR3 length in all four CD4+ subsets. Because the HLA sub-analyses included only small numbers of individuals, any influence of HLA type on TCRB rearrangement was left unresolved. Naive, central memory and regulatory TCRB repertoires appeared more similar among patients than among healthy donors. Because cDNA rather than genomic DNA was sequenced, highly expressing activated cells could have been over-represented, although no difference in activation and CD3 levels was found between groups. Patients with type 1 diabetes made fewer insertions and deleted more nucleotides at VDJ recombination sites, implying thymic rearrangement abnormalities.

Worth noting for this clone: Its antigen remains unidentified. It has no much larger one-base neighbor in the sample; base qualities were not kept.

There are 16 amino acids in the CDR3, from cysteine to phenylalanine inclusive. Here the CDR3 DNA is all that survives: 48 bases in frame from base 1. The germline ends are 15 bases apart after V is trimmed by 6 bases and J by 0 bases. CDR1 and CDR2, per the germline V gene, are SNHLY and FYNNEI. The entire amount of isolated RNA was reverse transcribed using the High Capacity cDNA Reverse Transcription Kit, so the sequenced TCRB transcripts were expressed ones. Deep immunoSEQ sequencing was performed on naive, central memory and regulatory T cell samples, with an average of around 3.4 million total reads per sample. Sorted cells were lysed in RLT buffer, and RNA was extracted using DNase-treated RNeasy Micro or Mini kits according to cell number. Each cell subset was processed on its own to prevent cross-contamination, while patient and healthy donor samples were processed together. Using the immunoSEQ multiplex PCR, TCRB sequences were amplified from cDNA into 87-bp fragments spanning the CDR3 region. Sequencing of the amplicons was done on the Illumina HiSeq platform. Under the source paper's analysis protocol: Synthetic template baselines were used to correct PCR bias computationally, reads within Hamming distance 2 were collapsed together, and singletons that could not be merged were discarded. Reads were aligned against IMGT so that V, D and J genes, CDR3 length and insertions or deletions at six rearrangement sites could be assigned. Clonotype counts were normalized to sorted cell number within each subset before computing true diversity and Gini coefficients with the tcR R package. The overlap coefficient, calculated on TCRB nucleotide sequences, was used to quantify repertoire sharing. Out-of-frame TCRB sequences from naive cells were analyzed as a proxy for the pre-selection repertoire. In TCRdb, the immuneACCESS table is reduced to in-frame sequences with V and J assigned. These tables do not hold every clone; where another copy was compared, an unresolved V gene accounts for under half, and the others remain unexplained. The V and J calls and clone size come from that table; D and trimming were worked out from the DNA. The table for this sample lists around 500,000 clones; 10% to 12% of them were counted only once. The top ten clonotypes cover 0.045% to 0.05% of the sample.

Each donor gave one peripheral blood draw, averaging approximately 110 mL, which was collected into heparinised tubes. A BD FACSAria II was used to sort naive, central memory, regulatory and stem cell-like memory CD4+ T cells with a panel that included CD45RO, CCR7, CD25, CD127, CD95 and CD27. All sorted populations exceeded 98% purity. PBMCs were isolated right away by Lymphoprep density gradient centrifugation and were stained directly, without culture. To minimize batch effects, samples were stained and sorted in pairs, one healthy donor with one patient per experiment. Sequenced material: naive CD4+ T cells from blood. Explained via the paper, the cell subset or site label denotes: true naive CD4+ T cells. The clonotype originates from a woman between 18 and 29 years old in good health. The rearranged segments are TRBV2 and TRBJ1-5, with the D gene too uncertain to name. The CDR3 protein: CASRRRALYSNQPQHF. In nucleotides, the sequence is TGTGCCAGCAGGCGACGCGCGTTGTATAGCAATCAGCCCCAGCATTTT.